This entry lists 25 T cell receptor beta chains sequenced from one sample in a study of shared clonotypes between healthy human individuals. The assay was immunoSEQ multiplex PCR, and TCRdb's table has in-frame clones only and misses some. The sample comprises around 1.5 million clones, approximately 98% of which are singletons, and around 0.47% rests with the top ten. What was sequenced was naive CD4+ T cells sorted from blood. Subset reported: CD45RA+ positively selected. Every receptor here comes from a man aged 25 to 40 in good health.

This clone was observed a single time. The chain is built from TRBV21-1 and TRBJ1-2. TRBV21-1 is classified as a pseudogene. The length of the CDR3 is 16 residues. The CDR3 nucleotides are TGTGCCAGCAGCAAAGGAGGAGACCGGGAGGGGCCTGGCTACACCTTC. This translates into CASSKGGDREGPGYTF.

Written as DNA, the CDR3 is TGTGCCAGCAGCTTAGGCAGGGATCGCGCCTACGAGCAGTACTTC. This codes for CASSLGRDRAYEQYF. This chain links TRBV7-9 with TRBJ2-7, with D tentatively TRBD1 (5 bases). Germline assignment: CDR1 SEHNR and CDR2 FQNEAQ (reference sequence). The CDR3 contains 15 residues. V was clipped by 1 base and J by 2 bases, with 12 bases between them. Using reference TRBV7-9 and TRBJ2-7 for the parts outside the CDR3, the full variable domain is DTGVSQNPRHKITKRGQNVTFRCDPISEHNRLYWYRQTLGQGPEFLTYFQNEAQLEKSRLLSDRFSAERPKGSFSTLEIQRTEQGDSAMYLCASSLGRDRAYEQYFGPGTRLTVT.

The genes are TRBV7-2 and TRBJ2-5; D might be TRBD2 (6 bases). The CDR3 spans 16 residues. Germline V gene lookup returns CDR1 SGHTA and CDR2 FQGNSA. The V and J ends lost 1 base and 4 bases respectively, with 16 bases between them. The CDR3 DNA sequence: TGTGCCAGCAGCTTAGGGTTGGGGGGTCTAGGAGAGACCCAGTACTTC. As protein: CASSLGLGGLGETQYF.

This clone was detected once. This chain links TRBV14 with TRBJ2-2; D ambiguous. Germline values: CDR1 SGHDN, CDR2 FVKESK. Deletions cut 1 base from V and 10 bases from J, with 10 bases between. The CDR3 is 13 amino acids. The CDR3 spells CASSQGHPAELFF. CDR3 coding DNA: TGTGCCAGCAGCCAAGGACACCCCGCGGAGCTGTTTTTT.

V usage is TRBV6-6 and J usage is TRBJ2-7, with D hard to call. V gave up 4 bases and J gave up 6 bases, with 16 bases separating them. CDR1 is MNHNY, CDR2 SVGAGI, per germline (reference sequence). This CDR3 spans 14 amino acids. CDR3 sequence reads: CASSSLRTVGEQYF. DNA for the CDR3: TGTGCCAGCAGTTCCCTACGTACGGTGGGCGAGCAGTACTTC.

The gene calls are TRBV27 and TRBJ2-7, with D perhaps being TRBD1 or TRBD2 (5 bases each). The CDR3 extends over 13 amino acids. Germline-derived CDR1 and CDR2 are MNHEY and SMNVEV (reference sequence). Trimming pared 2 bases from V and 6 bases from J, leaving 11 bases between. The CDR3 is CASSLEIGTEQYF. The CDR3 DNA reads as TGTGCCAGCAGTTTAGAAATCGGGACCGAGCAGTACTTC.

This rearrangement joins TRBV11-3 to TRBJ2-7; D uncertain. Per the germline V gene, CDR1 is SGHNT and CDR2 is YENEEA. The V gene lost 0 bases and the J gene lost 5 bases, with 11 bases spanning the gap. CDR3 length: 14 residues. This chain's CDR3 is CASSLDSQADEQYF. The CDR3 coding sequence is TGTGCCAGCAGCTTAGATAGCCAGGCTGACGAGCAGTACTTC. The full variable domain, with the rest looked up from reference TRBV11-3 and TRBJ2-7, is EAGVVQSPRYKIIEKKQPVAFWCNPISGHNTLYWYLQNLGQGPELLIRYENEEAVDDSQLPKDRFSAERLKGVDSTLKIQPAELGDSAVYLCASSLDSQADEQYFGPGTRLTVT.

This sequence joins TRBV5-4 and TRBJ2-3, with 7 bases lining up with TRBD1. V lost 0 bases and J lost 3; bases outside the gene matches: 7. The V gene's germline CDR1 is SGHNT and CDR2 YYREEE (reference sequence). The CDR3 covers 16 residues. The CDR3 region is CASSLEPGQATDTQYF. CDR3 nucleotides: TGTGCCAGCAGCTTGGAACCAGGACAGGCAACAGATACGCAGTATTTT.

The rearrangement joins TRBV25-1 to TRBJ2-2; 7 bases map to TRBD1. The ends lost 9 bases at V and 1 base at J; junction bases unmatched: 11. The germline V gene encodes CDR1 MGHDK and CDR2 SYGVNS. This CDR3 contains 16 residues. For the CDR3, the DNA is TGTGCCAGTGAGACGATCAGGACAGGGAACACCGGGGAGCTGTTTTTT. Residues: CASETIRTGNTGELFF.

The rearrangement uses TRBV7-6 and TRBJ2-5; D could derive from TRBD1 or TRBD2 (7 bases each). Deletions cut 5 bases from V and 4 bases from J, with 20 bases between. Germline values: CDR1 SGHVS, CDR2 FNYEAQ. The CDR3 extends over 16 amino acids. The CDR3 here is CASSPQGGIGRETQYF. Here the CDR3 DNA reads TGTGCCAGCAGCCCCCAGGGGGGGATTGGGCGAGAGACCCAGTACTTC.

The chain employs TRBV10-3 and TRBJ1-3; D unresolved. The CDR3 length is 17 residues. Germline lookup yields CDR1 ENHRY and CDR2 SYGVKD. The V end was cut by 2 bases, the J end by 1 base, with 15 bases between. The CDR3 nucleotides are TGTGCCATCAGTGAGGGCAAGGTGTGGGTTTCTGGAAACACCATATATTTT. Protein product: CAISEGKVWVSGNTIYF.

V usage is TRBV27 and J usage is TRBJ2-1; TRBD2 matches at 10 bases. The J segment lost 4 bases and the V segment lost 5 bases, leaving 14 bases of the junction unmatched. Germline V gene lookup returns CDR1 MNHEY and CDR2 SMNVEV (reference sequence). CDR3 length equals 18 residues. CDR3 coding DNA: TGTGCCAGCAGTCGACTAGCGGGCGGGTTGCTCGAATACAATGAGCAGTTCTTC. Encoded protein: CASSRLAGGLLEYNEQFF.

The rearrangement links TRBV5-1 to TRBJ2-1, with D perhaps TRBD1 (6 bases). Germline V gene sequence: CDR1 SGHRS, CDR2 YFSETQ. V lost 4 bases and J lost 5, with 13 bases in between. The CDR3 has 14 amino acids. The CDR3 reads CASSLTGLNNEQFF. The CDR3 DNA is TGCGCCAGCAGCCTGACAGGTTTAAACAATGAGCAGTTCTTC.

The V call is TRBV7-6, the J call TRBJ2-1; 9 positions agree with TRBD2. The V segment lost 4 bases and the J segment 0 bases; nucleotides outside the gene matches: 1. Germline loops: CDR1 SGHVS, CDR2 FNYEAQ. The CDR3 consists of 15 residues. CDR3 in amino acids: CASSYSGSSYNEQFF. CDR3 DNA: TGTGCCAGCAGCTATAGCGGGAGCTCCTACAATGAGCAGTTCTTC.

The chain joins TRBV5-1 to TRBJ2-7, with TRBD1 matching 7 bases. With V trimmed by 4 bases and J by 8 bases, 12 bases remained unmatched. Germline lookup yields CDR1 SGHRS and CDR2 YFSETQ. CDR3 size: 14 residues. This CDR3 reads CASSKGQTTQQQYF. DNA of the CDR3: TGCGCCAGCAGCAAGGGACAGACTACTCAGCAGCAGTACTTC.

The chain joins TRBV5-4 to TRBJ1-2, with D unresolved. The CDR3 has 14 residues. Germline CDR1 is SGHNT and CDR2 is YYREEE (reference sequence). V dropped 0 bases and J dropped 7 bases, with 13 bases sitting between them. The CDR3, as DNA: TGTGCCAGCAGCTTGGAAGCGGGGATAGGTGGCTACACCTTC. This codes for CASSLEAGIGGYTF.

The rearrangement links TRBV19 to TRBJ1-2, with TRBD1 matching over 7 bases. This CDR3 is 16 amino acids long. The ends lost 3 bases at V and 0 bases at J; junction bases unmatched: 7. In germline, CDR1 is LNHDA, CDR2 SQIVND (reference sequence). CDR3 in DNA: TGTGCCAGTAGTATCCCCCGGGACAGCTCTAACTATGGCTACACCTTC. Translated: CASSIPRDSSNYGYTF. The full variable domain, with the rest looked up from reference TRBV19 and TRBJ1-2, is DGGITQSPKYLFRKEGQNVTLSCEQNLNHDAMYWYRQDPGQGLRLIYYSQIVNDFQKGDIAEGYSVSREKKESFPLTVTSAQKNPTAFYLCASSIPRDSSNYGYTFGSGTRLTVV.

This clone showed up just a few times. This rearrangement joins TRBV30 to TRBJ1-2, with D possibly being TRBD1 (6 bases). Germline loops: CDR1 GTSNPN, CDR2 SVGIG (reference sequence). V lost 0 bases and J 7 bases, leaving 21 bases between the germline ends. This CDR3 contains 16 residues. The CDR3 nucleotides read TGTGCCTGGAGTGTACCCCTTGGACAGTCTGGGAGTGGCTACACCTTC. This codes for CAWSVPLGQSGSGYTF.

J is TRBJ1-3 and V is TRBV7-9; D not certain. Per germline, CDR1 SEHNR and CDR2 FQNEAQ (reference sequence). This CDR3 has 16 amino acids. V lost 2 bases and J lost 0, with 11 bases in between. CDR3 in DNA: TGTGCCAGCAGCTTACTGGTTCTTGGCTCTGGAAACACCATATATTTT. Its protein product is CASSLLVLGSGNTIYF.

V and J are TRBV7-9 and TRBJ2-4; 9 bases are shared with TRBD1. CDR3 length equals 16 residues. Germline CDR1 reads SEHNR; CDR2 reads FQNEAQ (reference sequence). The trim removed 4 bases at V and 7 bases at J, leaving 11 bases unmatched. The chain's CDR3 is CASSSTTQTGGNIQYF. The DNA for the CDR3 is TGTGCCAGCAGCTCCACCACTCAAACAGGGGGCAACATTCAGTACTTC.

The chain has TRBV6-1 and TRBJ2-7; 7 nucleotides agree with TRBD2. The J segment lost 0 bases and the V segment lost 4 bases, leaving 3 bases of the junction unmatched. The CDR3 is 14 residues long. Germline CDR1 reads MNHNS; CDR2 reads SASEGT. The CDR3 reads CASSASSGSYEQYF. CDR3 sequence (DNA): TGTGCCAGCAGTGCCTCTAGCGGCTCCTACGAGCAGTACTTC.

V gene TRBV28 combines with J gene TRBJ2-7; the D is unclear. Deletions cut 5 bases from V and 6 bases from J, with 8 bases between. The V gene's germline CDR1 is MDHEN and CDR2 SYDVKM. CDR3 length: 11 amino acids. The chain's CDR3 is CASSHSLEQYF. The CDR3 region has the DNA TGTGCCAGCAGTCACAGCCTCGAGCAGTACTTC.

The rearrangement joins TRBV9 to TRBJ2-3; D gene unclear. Germline CDR1 is SGDLS and CDR2 is YYNGEE. Deletions cut 4 bases from V and 7 bases from J, with 7 bases between. CDR3 size: 11 residues. The CDR3 nucleotides read TGTGCCAGCAGCCTGGGTAATACGCAGTATTTT. It yields the protein CASSLGNTQYF.

In DNA, the CDR3 is TGTGCCAGCAGCCCAGACCGAACTAGCACAGATACGCAGTATTTT. The encoded protein is CASSPDRTSTDTQYF. The chain recombines TRBV5-4 with TRBJ2-3; D remains ambiguous. CDR3 length equals 15 residues. The V and J ends lost 4 bases and 0 bases respectively, with 12 bases between them. From germline, CDR1 is SGHNT and CDR2 YYREEE (reference sequence). The whole variable domain, filled in from reference TRBV5-4 and TRBJ2-3, reads ETGVTQSPTHLIKTRGQQVTLRCSSQSGHNTVSWYQQALGQGPQFIFQYYREEENGRGNFPPRFSGLQFPNYSSELNVNALELDDSALYLCASSPDRTSTDTQYFGPGTRLTVL.

This chain uses TRBV7-8 with TRBJ2-5; D is unclear. There are 13 residues in the CDR3. From germline, CDR1 is SGHVS and CDR2 FQNEAQ. V was shortened by 3 bases and J by 4 bases, with 9 bases between the two germline ends. The CDR3 sequence: CASSFTVPETQYF. The CDR3 bases are TGTGCCAGCAGCTTTACTGTCCCAGAGACCCAGTACTTC.